Sequencing of this T cell receptor beta chain was carried out in a study of shared clonotypes between healthy human individuals. In the case of this clone: Its target is not known.

Generated by immunoSEQ multiplex PCR, the TCRdb table keeps only in-frame clones and is missing some. The data contain 2 million or so clones, 85% to 95% of them singletons. Whole-study findings and limits: It was only blood that was sampled, and tissue repertoires likely differ.

The length of the CDR3 is 17 residues. The V gene's germline CDR1 is MDHEN and CDR2 SYDVKM. V lost 6 bases, J lost 0 bases, and 10 bases stayed unmatched. The sample consisted of naive CD4+ T cells sorted from blood. Specified subset: CD45RA+ positively selected. This clonotype originated in a man between 18 and 29 years old in good health. The rearrangement joins TRBV28 to TRBJ2-1; 8 bases align to TRBD2. The CDR3 sequence: CASSAASGGLSYNEQFF. In DNA form, the CDR3 reads TGTGCCAGCAGCGCCGCCAGCGGGGGTCTCTCCTACAATGAGCAGTTCTTC.